This T cell receptor (beta chain) was observed in a study of CD4+ T cells in melanoma. General study points: Neoantigen-specific CD4+ T cells in melanoma reportedly had diverse differentiation states.

Trimming at V came to 10 bases and at J to 6 bases, leaving 10 bases not matched to a gene. Germline CDR1 SNHLY, CDR2 FYNNEI. This CDR3 is built from 13 residues. A remark on this clone: What it binds is unknown.

The data were produced by immunoSEQ multiplex PCR, yet TCRdb's version contains in-frame clones alone and is incomplete. In the table there are some 150,000 clones, around 90% of which are singletons. The chain couples TRBV2 to TRBJ2-7, with 9 bases aligning to TRBD1. The clonotype comes from a human donor with melanoma. The CDR3, as DNA: TGTGCCAACTCGGGACAGGGTGGAGCCGAGCAGTACTTC. Translating it yields CANSGQGGAEQYF.